One and the same sample provided the 3 T cell receptor beta chains below, sequenced in a study of blood T cell repertoires in COVID-19. Measured with immunoSEQ multiplex PCR; TCRdb has only the in-frame clones, and not every one. The sample comprises 150,000 or so clones, approximately 86% of which are singletons, and roughly 4% rests with the top ten. The source material was PBMCs or T cells enriched from blood (not recorded which). These receptors originate from a middle-aged woman who had been exposed to COVID-19.

The V and J genes are TRBV5-1 and TRBJ1-1; TRBD1 agrees at 8 bases. This CDR3 has 14 amino acids. The germline V gene encodes CDR1 SGHRS and CDR2 YFSETQ. J was trimmed by 4 bases and V by 3 bases; bases with no gene match: 5. CDR3: CASSWTGKGTEAFF. In DNA, the CDR3 is TGCGCCAGCAGCTGGACAGGGAAGGGCACTGAAGCTTTCTTT.

The gene calls are TRBV27 and TRBJ1-2; 7 nucleotides agree with TRBD1. The CDR3 runs to 15 residues. Germline CDR1 and CDR2: MNHEY and SMNVEV (reference sequence). V gave up 2 bases and J gave up 5 bases; unmatched junction bases: 8. The CDR3 DNA sequence: TGTGCCAGCAGTTTACGATACAGGGGTGGATATGGCTACACCTTC. This translates into CASSLRYRGGYGYTF.

V and J are TRBV29-1 and TRBJ1-4; 8 bases match TRBD1. Germline CDR1 is SQVTM and CDR2 is ANQGSEA. Germline trimming cut 3 bases from V and 5 bases from J; bases unmatched to any gene: 5. This CDR3 has 14 amino acids. CDR3 coding DNA: TGCAGCGTTGATTACGGACAGGGCAATGAAAAACTGTTTTTT. This translates into CSVDYGQGNEKLFF.